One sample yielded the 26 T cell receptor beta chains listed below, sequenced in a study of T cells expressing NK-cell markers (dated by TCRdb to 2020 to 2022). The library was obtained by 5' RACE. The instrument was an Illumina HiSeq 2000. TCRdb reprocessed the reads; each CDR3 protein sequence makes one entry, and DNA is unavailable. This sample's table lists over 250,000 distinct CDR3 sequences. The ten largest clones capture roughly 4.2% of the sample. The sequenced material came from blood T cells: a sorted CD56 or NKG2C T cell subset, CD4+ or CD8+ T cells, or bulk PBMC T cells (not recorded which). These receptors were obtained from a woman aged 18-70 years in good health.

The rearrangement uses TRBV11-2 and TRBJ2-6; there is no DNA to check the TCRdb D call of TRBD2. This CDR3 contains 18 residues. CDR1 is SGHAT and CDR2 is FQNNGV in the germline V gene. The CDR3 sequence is CASRPGLAGYSGANVLTF. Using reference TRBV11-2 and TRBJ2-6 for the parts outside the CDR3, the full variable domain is EAGVAQSPRYKIIEKRQSVAFWCNPISGHATLYWYQQILGQGPKLLIQFQNNGVVDDSQLPKDRFSAERLKGVDSTLKIQPAKLEDSAVYLCASRPGLAGYSGANVLTFGAGSRLTVL.

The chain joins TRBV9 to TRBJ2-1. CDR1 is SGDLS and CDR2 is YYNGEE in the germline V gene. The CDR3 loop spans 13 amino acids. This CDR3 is CASSVGLLNEQFF.

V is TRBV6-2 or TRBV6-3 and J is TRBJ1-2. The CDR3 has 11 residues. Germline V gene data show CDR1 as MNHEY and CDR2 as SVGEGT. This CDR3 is CASSKSYGYTF.

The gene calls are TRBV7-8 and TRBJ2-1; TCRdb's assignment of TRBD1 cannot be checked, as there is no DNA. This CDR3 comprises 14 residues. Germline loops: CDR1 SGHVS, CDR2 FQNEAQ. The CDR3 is CASSLVQGYNEQFF. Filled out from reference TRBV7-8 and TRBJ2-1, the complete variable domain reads GAGVSQSPRYKVAKRGQDVALRCDPISGHVSLFWYQQALGQGPEFLTYFQNEAQLDKSGLPSDRFFAERPEGSVSTLKIQRTQQEDSAVYLCASSLVQGYNEQFFGPGTRLTVL.

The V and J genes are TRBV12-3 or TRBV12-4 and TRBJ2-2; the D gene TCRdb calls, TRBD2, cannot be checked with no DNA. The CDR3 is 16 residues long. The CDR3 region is CASRATRLAGLGELFF.

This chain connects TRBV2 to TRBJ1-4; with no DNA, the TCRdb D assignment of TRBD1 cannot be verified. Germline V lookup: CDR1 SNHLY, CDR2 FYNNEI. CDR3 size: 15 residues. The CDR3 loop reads CASRAEQVTNEKLFF.

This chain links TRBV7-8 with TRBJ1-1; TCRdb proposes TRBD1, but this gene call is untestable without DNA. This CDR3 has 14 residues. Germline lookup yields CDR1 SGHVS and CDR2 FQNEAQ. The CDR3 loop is CASSSGHRNTEAFF. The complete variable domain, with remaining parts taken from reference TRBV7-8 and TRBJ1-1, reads GAGVSQSPRYKVAKRGQDVALRCDPISGHVSLFWYQQALGQGPEFLTYFQNEAQLDKSGLPSDRFFAERPEGSVSTLKIQRTQQEDSAVYLCASSSGHRNTEAFFGQGTRLTVV.

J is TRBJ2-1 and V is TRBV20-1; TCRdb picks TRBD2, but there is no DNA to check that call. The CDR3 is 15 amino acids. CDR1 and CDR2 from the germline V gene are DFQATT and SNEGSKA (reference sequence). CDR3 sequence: CSARGSSGVYNEQFF.

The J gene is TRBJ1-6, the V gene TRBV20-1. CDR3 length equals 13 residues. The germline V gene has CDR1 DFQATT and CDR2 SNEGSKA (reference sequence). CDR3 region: CSAEGDLNSPLHF.

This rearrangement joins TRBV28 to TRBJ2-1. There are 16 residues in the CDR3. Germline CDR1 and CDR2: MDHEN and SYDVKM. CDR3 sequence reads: CASSPRGTSSYNEQFF.

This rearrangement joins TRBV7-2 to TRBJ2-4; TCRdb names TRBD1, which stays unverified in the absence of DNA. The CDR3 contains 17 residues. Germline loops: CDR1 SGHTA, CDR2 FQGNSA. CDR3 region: CASSFGGTGGSKNIQYF. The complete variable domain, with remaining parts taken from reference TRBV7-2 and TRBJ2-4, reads GAGVSQSPSNKVTEKGKDVELRCDPISGHTALYWYRQSLGQGLEFLIYFQGNSAPDKSGLPSDRFSAERTGGSVSTLTIQRTQQEDSAVYLCASSFGGTGGSKNIQYFGAGTRLSVL.

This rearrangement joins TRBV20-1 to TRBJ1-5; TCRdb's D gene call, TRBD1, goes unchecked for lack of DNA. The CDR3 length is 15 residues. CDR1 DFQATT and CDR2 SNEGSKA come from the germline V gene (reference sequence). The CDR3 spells CSARDPRGSNQPQHF.

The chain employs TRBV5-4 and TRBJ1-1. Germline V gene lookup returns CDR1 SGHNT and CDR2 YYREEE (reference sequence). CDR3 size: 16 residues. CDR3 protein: CASSLEHIQYPTEAFF.

CDR3: CASDLSGTGYNEQFF. The chain uses TRBV12-3 or TRBV12-4 and TRBJ2-1; checking the TCRdb D call of TRBD1 is not possible without DNA. This CDR3 is built from 15 residues.

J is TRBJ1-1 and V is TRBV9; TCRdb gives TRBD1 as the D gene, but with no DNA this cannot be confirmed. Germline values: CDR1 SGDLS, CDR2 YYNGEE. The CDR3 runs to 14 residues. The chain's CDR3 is CASSAGPQGTEAFF.

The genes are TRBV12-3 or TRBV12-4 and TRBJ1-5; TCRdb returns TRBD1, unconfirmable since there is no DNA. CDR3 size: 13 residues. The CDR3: CASSWQGVQPQHF.

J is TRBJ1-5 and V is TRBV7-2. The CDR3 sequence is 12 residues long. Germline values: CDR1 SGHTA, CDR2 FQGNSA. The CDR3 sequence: CASSGPNQPQHF. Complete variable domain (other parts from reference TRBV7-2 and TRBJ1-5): GAGVSQSPSNKVTEKGKDVELRCDPISGHTALYWYRQSLGQGLEFLIYFQGNSAPDKSGLPSDRFSAERTGGSVSTLTIQRTQQEDSAVYLCASSGPNQPQHFGDGTRLSIL.

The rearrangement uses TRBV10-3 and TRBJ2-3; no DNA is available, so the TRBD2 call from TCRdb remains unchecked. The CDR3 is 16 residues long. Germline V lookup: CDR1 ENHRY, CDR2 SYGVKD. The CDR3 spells CAISESLGAGSDTQYF.

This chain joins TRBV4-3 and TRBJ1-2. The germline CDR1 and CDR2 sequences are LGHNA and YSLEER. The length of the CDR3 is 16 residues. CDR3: CASSHNYVGEENGYTF.

This chain's CDR3 is CSGRGGDQPQHF. This rearrangement joins TRBV20-1 to TRBJ1-5; lacking DNA, the TRBD1 call made by TCRdb goes unchecked. The CDR3 contains 12 residues. The germline CDR1 and CDR2 sequences are DFQATT and SNEGSKA (reference sequence).

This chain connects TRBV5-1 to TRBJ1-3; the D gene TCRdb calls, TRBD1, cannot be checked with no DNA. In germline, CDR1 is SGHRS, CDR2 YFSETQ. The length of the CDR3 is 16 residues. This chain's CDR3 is CASSPEPTGVGNTIYF.

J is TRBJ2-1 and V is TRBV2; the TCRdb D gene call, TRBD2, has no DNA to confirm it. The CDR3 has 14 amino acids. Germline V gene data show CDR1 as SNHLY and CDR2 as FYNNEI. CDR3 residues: CASSGQRGEVEQFF.

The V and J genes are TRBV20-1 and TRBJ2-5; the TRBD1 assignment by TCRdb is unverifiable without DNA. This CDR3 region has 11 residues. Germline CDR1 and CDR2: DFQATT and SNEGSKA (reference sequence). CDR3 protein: CSAGTGETQYF.

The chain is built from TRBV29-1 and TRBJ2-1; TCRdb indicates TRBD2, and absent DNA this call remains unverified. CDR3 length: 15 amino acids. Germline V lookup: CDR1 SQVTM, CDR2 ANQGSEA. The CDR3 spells CSVAGRLAGDGKQFF.

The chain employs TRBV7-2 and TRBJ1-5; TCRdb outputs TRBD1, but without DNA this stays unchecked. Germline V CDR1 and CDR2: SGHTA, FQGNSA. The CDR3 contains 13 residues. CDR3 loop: CASSSLGNQPQHF.

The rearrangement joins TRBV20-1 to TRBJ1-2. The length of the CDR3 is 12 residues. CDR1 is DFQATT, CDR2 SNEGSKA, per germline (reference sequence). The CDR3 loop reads CSAERGNYGYTF.